The 30 T cell receptor beta chains listed next were all sequenced from one sample in a study of cytomegalovirus exposure and HLA in healthy donors. 13 Jbeta primers and 60 Vbeta primers were used for the PCR. This table comes from immunoSEQ multiplex PCR, and its TCRdb copy is limited to in-frame clones, with some not included. Of about 180,000 clones listed, approximately 80% are singletons. The sequenced material came from PBMCs. Receptors were obtained from a young man in good health and CMV-seronegative.

The chain combines TRBV2 with TRBJ2-7, with D possibly being TRBD1 (6 bases). The CDR3 is 17 residues long. Trimming took off 5 bases at V and 5 bases at J, with 25 bases between the two ends. CDR1 is SNHLY, CDR2 FYNNEI, per germline. CDR3 amino acids: CASSFIRLTGFGDEQYF. DNA of the CDR3: TGTGCCAGCAGTTTCATACGTCTGACAGGTTTTGGTGACGAGCAGTACTTC.

V is TRBV7-7 and J is TRBJ2-2; D is possibly TRBD2 (6 bases). The CDR3 consists of 10 residues. Germline V CDR1 and CDR2: SSHAT, FNYEAQ (reference sequence). CDR3 in DNA: TGTGCTAGGGACTCCGGGGAGCTGTTTTTT. Translation: CARDSGELFF.

The rearrangement links TRBV5-6 to TRBJ2-7, with D possibly being TRBD2 (5 bases). V lost 4 bases and J lost 2, with 13 bases in between. CDR3 length equals 14 residues. Germline CDR1 is SGHDT and CDR2 is YYEEEE. CDR3 sequence: CASSGRAFAYEQYF. The CDR3 bases are TGTGCCAGCAGCGGGCGGGCCTTTGCCTACGAGCAGTACTTC.

The V gene is TRBV4-1, the J gene TRBJ2-7; possibly TRBD2 for D (6 bases). Trimming left V 1 base short and J 5 bases short, with 21 bases between. The CDR3 totals 17 residues. Germline loops: CDR1 MGHRA, CDR2 YSYEKL. For the CDR3, the DNA is TGCGCCAGCAGCCAAGCTGCCCCGGGAGTCGTAGTCCACGAGCAGTACTTC. Translating gives CASSQAAPGVVVHEQYF.

The chain links TRBV6-1 to TRBJ1-4; D unresolved. The CDR3 spans 13 residues. Germline values: CDR1 MNHNS, CDR2 SASEGT. V lost 0 bases and J lost 7, with 6 bases in between. CDR3 DNA: TGTGCCAGCAGTGAAGCCCGAGGTGAAAAACTGTTTTTT. Translating gives CASSEARGEKLFF.

The chain uses TRBV5-4 and TRBJ2-3, with TRBD1 identical over 12 bases. The CDR3 is 14 amino acids. Germline assignment: CDR1 SGHNT and CDR2 YYREEE (reference sequence). J lost 6 bases, V lost 9 bases, and 8 bases had no gene match. CDR3 sequence: CATNRDRGRDTQYF. CDR3 nucleotide sequence: TGTGCCACTAACCGGGACAGGGGGCGGGATACGCAGTATTTT.

This clone was detected only a few times. The gene calls are TRBV10-1 and TRBJ2-1, with 7 bases that match TRBD2. This CDR3 has 15 residues. Germline CDR1 reads WNHNN; CDR2 reads SYGVQD (reference sequence). Trimming took 0 bases from V and 6 from J; bases not matched to a gene: 5. In nucleotides, the CDR3 is TGCGCCAGCAGTGAGTCCAGCGGGGTGACCAATGAGCAGTTCTTC. The encoded protein is CASSESSGVTNEQFF.

The chain couples TRBV19 to TRBJ2-7; possibly TRBD2 for D (5 bases). Germline loops: CDR1 LNHDA, CDR2 SQIVND (reference sequence). The CDR3 contains 11 residues. V was clipped by 8 bases and J by 3 bases, with 8 bases between them. CDR3 sequence reads: CASRGLYEQYF. CDR3 in DNA: TGTGCCAGTCGAGGGCTCTACGAGCAGTACTTC.

The chain carries TRBV28 and TRBJ2-7, with TRBD2 matching over 9 bases. Unmatched junction bases numbered 7, after V lost 11 bases and J lost 5 bases. The CDR3 is 12 amino acids. Germline V gene lookup returns CDR1 MDHEN and CDR2 SYDVKM. CDR3 coding DNA: TGTGCCGCCGGGACTAGCACCGACGAGCAGTACTTC. Protein sequence: CAAGTSTDEQYF.

V gene TRBV7-6 combines with J gene TRBJ1-2; D perhaps matches TRBD1 (6 bases). V was pared by 5 bases and J by 4 bases, with 17 bases between. Germline V lookup: CDR1 SGHVS, CDR2 FNYEAQ. The length of the CDR3 is 15 residues. This CDR3 reads CASSRYPGHRYGYTF. The DNA of the CDR3 is TGTGCCAGCAGCAGATACCCGGGACACCGCTATGGCTACACCTTC.

The chain employs TRBV19 and TRBJ1-5, with D tentatively TRBD1 (5 bases). Germline V gene data show CDR1 as LNHDA and CDR2 as SQIVND (reference sequence). Between the trimmed V and J ends, which lost 3 bases and 3 bases, there was a span of 9 bases. The CDR3 consists of 14 residues. CDR3 sequence reads: CASSIGAANQPQHF. The DNA for the CDR3 is TGTGCCAGTAGTATTGGGGCAGCCAATCAGCCCCAGCATTTT.

The V and J genes are TRBV9 and TRBJ2-3; no clear D gene. Between the trimmed V and J ends, which lost 4 bases and 5 bases, there was a span of 14 bases. CDR1 and CDR2 (germline): SGDLS, YYNGEE. CDR3 length: 14 amino acids. CDR3 DNA: TGTGCCAGCAGCCGTACTCGACCAGGAGATACGCAGTATTTT. Amino acids: CASSRTRPGDTQYF.

The rearrangement uses TRBV27 and TRBJ2-7; 12 bases fit TRBD2. The CDR3 consists of 19 residues. The ends lost 0 bases at V and 1 base at J; junction bases unmatched: 10. Germline values: CDR1 MNHEY, CDR2 SMNVEV (reference sequence). The CDR3 protein is CASSLSAGLAGSLSYEQYF. The DNA of the CDR3 is TGTGCCAGCAGTTTATCGGCTGGACTAGCGGGATCTTTGTCCTACGAGCAGTACTTC.

This clone appeared a single time. The chain joins TRBV6-1 to TRBJ2-2, with D maybe TRBD1 (5 bases). The CDR3 has 16 amino acids. V lost 4 bases and J 3 bases, leaving 15 bases between the germline ends. Looked up from germline, CDR1 is MNHNS and CDR2 is SASEGT. The DNA for the CDR3 is TGTGCCAGCAGTGTTAGGGGCAGAGGCGACACCGGGGAGCTGTTTTTT. Its protein product is CASSVRGRGDTGELFF.

The CDR3 DNA is TGCGCCAGCACCGAAGACCTAGACACCGGGGAGCTGTTTTTT. Its protein is CASTEDLDTGELFF. The J gene is TRBJ2-2, the V gene TRBV5-1; D call uncertain. The CDR3 length is 14 residues. Germline loops: CDR1 SGHRS, CDR2 YFSETQ. V dropped 6 bases and J dropped 3 bases, with 12 bases sitting between them.

Turning to this clone: Its ends do not fully match the called genes, so a read error is possible. The chain combines TRBV7-9 with TRBJ1-4, with D hard to call. This CDR3 is 15 amino acids long. CDR1 SEHNR and CDR2 FQNEAQ come from the germline V gene (reference sequence). CDR3 region: CSSSLARALSEKLFF. The DNA for the CDR3 is TGTTCCAGCAGCTTAGCGCGGGCCCTAAGTGAAAAACTGTTTTTT. The variable domain in full, with the rest retrieved from reference TRBV7-9 and TRBJ1-4, is DTGVSQNPRHKITKRGQNVTFRCDPISEHNRLYWYRQTLGQGPEFLTYFQNEAQLEKSRLLSDRFSAERPKGSFSTLEIQRTEQGDSAMYLCSSSLARALSEKLFFGSGTQLSVL.

This clone was recorded only once. The chain employs TRBV7-9 and TRBJ2-5; 7 nucleotides align to TRBD1. The CDR3 contains 16 residues. The V gene end was trimmed by 4 bases and the J gene end by 5 bases; junction bases not matched to a gene: 13. The germline V gene has CDR1 SEHNR and CDR2 FQNEAQ (reference sequence). The CDR3 loop is CASSSYRGSVVETQYF. As DNA, the CDR3 is TGTGCCAGCAGCTCATACAGGGGATCTGTTGTCGAGACCCAGTACTTC.

This rearrangement joins TRBV7-8 to TRBJ2-1; 12 nucleotides align to TRBD2. The CDR3 is 15 amino acids. Germline values: CDR1 SGHVS, CDR2 FQNEAQ. With V trimmed by 0 bases and J by 8 bases, 2 bases remained unmatched. CDR3 loop: CASSLATSGSDEQFF. CDR3 DNA sequence: TGTGCCAGCAGCTTAGCGACTAGCGGGAGCGATGAGCAGTTCTTC. Full variable domain (missing parts from reference TRBV7-8 and TRBJ2-1): GAGVSQSPRYKVAKRGQDVALRCDPISGHVSLFWYQQALGQGPEFLTYFQNEAQLDKSGLPSDRFFAERPEGSVSTLKIQRTQQEDSAVYLCASSLATSGSDEQFFGPGTRLTVL.

The rearrangement links TRBV19 to TRBJ2-3; 8 bases match TRBD1. V lost 3 bases, J lost 7 bases, and 3 bases stayed unmatched. Germline values: CDR1 LNHDA, CDR2 SQIVND (reference sequence). The CDR3 covers 13 residues. CDR3 nucleotide sequence: TGTGCCAGTAGTATGGACAGGGAATATACGCAGTATTTT. Amino acid sequence: CASSMDREYTQYF. The entire variable domain, with the rest obtained from reference TRBV19 and TRBJ2-3, is as follows: DGGITQSPKYLFRKEGQNVTLSCEQNLNHDAMYWYRQDPGQGLRLIYYSQIVNDFQKGDIAEGYSVSREKKESFPLTVTSAQKNPTAFYLCASSMDREYTQYFGPGTRLTVL.

The chain carries TRBV7-9 and TRBJ1-5; D gene ambiguous. Germline V gives CDR1 SEHNR, CDR2 FQNEAQ (reference sequence). The CDR3 is 13 residues long. Between the trimmed V and J ends, which lost 3 bases and 3 bases, there was a span of 6 bases. The CDR3 loop reads CASSFGLNQPQHF. CDR3 DNA: TGTGCCAGCAGCTTTGGCCTCAATCAGCCCCAGCATTTT.

CDR3 region: CASSPEEGAGAFF. The CDR3, as DNA: TGTGCCAGCAGCCCAGAGGAGGGCGCGGGAGCTTTCTTT. The rearrangement joins TRBV9 to TRBJ1-1; D unresolved. Trimming pared 4 bases from V and 10 bases from J, leaving 17 bases between. CDR1 and CDR2 from the germline V gene are SGDLS and YYNGEE. The CDR3 has 13 amino acids.

This chain uses TRBV4-3 with TRBJ1-2, with unresolved D. The CDR3 has 18 residues. V lost 0 bases and J lost 4, with 21 bases in between. Germline V lookup: CDR1 LGHNA, CDR2 YSLEER. As DNA, the CDR3 is TGCGCCAGCAGCCAAGATGGAACGGGAGGGAGGAAGAGCTATGGCTACACCTTC. Protein product: CASSQDGTGGRKSYGYTF.

A few counts support this clone. The chain is built from TRBV9 and TRBJ1-6; D gene uncertain. The CDR3 length is 14 residues. The ends were cut back, 3 bases at V and 12 bases at J, with 16 bases in the middle. Per the germline V gene, CDR1 is SGDLS and CDR2 is YYNGEE. CDR3 nucleotide sequence: TGTGCCAGCAGCGCCGGGCAACGGGAGGTACCCCTCCACTTT. Its protein product is CASSAGQREVPLHF.

The chain joins TRBV21-1 to TRBJ1-5; the table gives TRBD1 as D, unverified against the DNA. TRBV21-1 is tagged as a pseudogene. This CDR3 contains 16 residues. The CDR3 bases are TGTGCCAGCAGCACACCGGGACAGAGAACGGATCAGCCCCAGCATTTT. It yields the protein CASSTPGQRTDQPQHF.

The rearrangement uses TRBV6-6 and TRBJ2-5; D perhaps matches TRBD2 (6 bases). The last part of the DNA fits TRBJ2-7 better; the J call may be wrong. This CDR3 has 16 amino acids. The germline V gene encodes CDR1 MNHNY and CDR2 SVGAGI (reference sequence). The CDR3 reads CASTHTPQDYYYEQYF. CDR3 nucleotides: TGTGCCAGCACTCACACACCACAGGACTATTACTACGAGCAGTACTTC.

This clone was seen a single time. This chain connects TRBV27 to TRBJ1-2; a possible D gene is TRBD1 (5 bases). CDR1 and CDR2 from the germline V gene are MNHEY and SMNVEV (reference sequence). Trimming removed 5 bases from V and 4 bases from J, with 14 bases in between. This CDR3 is 14 amino acids long. The CDR3 protein is CASSRGHDIYGYTF. For the CDR3, the DNA is TGTGCCAGCAGTAGGGGCCACGACATCTATGGCTACACCTTC.

This rearrangement joins TRBV9 to TRBJ2-1; 7 nucleotides agree with TRBD2. V shed 0 bases and J 8 bases; nucleotides not matched to a gene: 5. The CDR3 consists of 14 residues. Germline CDR1 is SGDLS and CDR2 is YYNGEE. The CDR3 sequence: CASSVDSSGHEQFF. The CDR3 bases are TGTGCCAGCAGCGTAGATAGTAGCGGGCATGAGCAGTTCTTC.

V usage is TRBV6-6 and J usage is TRBJ1-5, with 9 bases identical to TRBD1. The CDR3 consists of 15 residues. Trimming removed 5 bases from V and 3 bases from J; junction bases left unmatched: 5. CDR1 is MNHNY and CDR2 is SVGAGI in the germline V gene (reference sequence). The CDR3 DNA is TGTGCCAGCAGTGACGGGACAGGGCTCAATCAGCCCCAGCATTTT. It specifies CASSDGTGLNQPQHF.

Turning to this clone: The junction departs from the called germline gene at one end, perhaps through a read error. This sequence joins TRBV7-7 and TRBJ2-5; TRBD1 matches 8 bases. The CDR3 has 14 amino acids. Germline V gene sequence: CDR1 SSHAT, CDR2 FNYEAQ (reference sequence). CDR3 residues: CASSHGTGRETQYF. In nucleotides, the CDR3 is TGTGCTAGCAGCCACGGGACAGGCAGGGAGACCCAGTACTTC.

This chain's CDR3 is CASSSGRSNNEQFF. CDR3 in DNA: TGCGCCAGTTCGAGCGGGAGGTCAAACAATGAGCAGTTCTTC. V is TRBV5-1 and J is TRBJ2-1, with TRBD2 identical over 9 bases. The CDR3 has 14 residues. J was trimmed by 5 bases and V by 8 bases; bases with no gene match: 8. Germline-derived CDR1 and CDR2 are SGHRS and YFSETQ.